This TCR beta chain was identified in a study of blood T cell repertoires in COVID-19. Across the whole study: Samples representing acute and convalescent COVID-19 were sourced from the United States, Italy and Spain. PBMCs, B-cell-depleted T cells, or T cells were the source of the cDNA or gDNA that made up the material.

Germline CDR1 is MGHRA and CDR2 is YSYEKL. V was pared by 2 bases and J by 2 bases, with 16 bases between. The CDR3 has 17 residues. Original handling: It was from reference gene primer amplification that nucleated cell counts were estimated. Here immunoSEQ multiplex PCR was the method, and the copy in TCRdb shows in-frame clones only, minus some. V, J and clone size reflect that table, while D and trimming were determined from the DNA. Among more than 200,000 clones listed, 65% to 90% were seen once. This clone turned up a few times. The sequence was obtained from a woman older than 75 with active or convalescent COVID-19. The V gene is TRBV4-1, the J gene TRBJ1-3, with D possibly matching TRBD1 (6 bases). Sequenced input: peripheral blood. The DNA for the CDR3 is TGCGCCAGCAGCCAATCCCTCATCAGGGGACCTGGAAACACCATATATTTT. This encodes CASSQSLIRGPGNTIYF.